The 9 T cell receptor beta chains given below trace back to one sample, sequenced in a study of T cells in localized non-small cell lung cancer. TCRdb's table, derived via immunoSEQ multiplex PCR, lists solely in-frame clones and lacks some. The sample lists 25,000 to 35,000 clones; roughly nine tenths were seen once. Sequenced here: peripheral blood, sampled before any cancer treatment. The receptor source for this set is a woman between 35 and 70 years old with stage I lung adenocarcinoma.

V gene TRBV5-1 combines with J gene TRBJ2-2, with 14 bases that match TRBD2. CDR1 is SGHRS, CDR2 YFSETQ, per germline. This CDR3 has 16 amino acids. Trimming took 4 bases from V and 6 from J; bases not matched to a gene: 5. The CDR3 DNA reads TGCGCCAGCAGCCCAGGACTAGCGGGAGGATCCGGGGAGCTGTTTTTT. This encodes CASSPGLAGGSGELFF.

This clone was seen only a few times. The J gene is TRBJ1-6, the V gene TRBV2; 8 nucleotides agree with TRBD1. CDR1 SNHLY and CDR2 FYNNEI come from the germline V gene. V was clipped by 9 bases and J by 10 bases; unmatched bases: 8. The CDR3 extends over 13 amino acids. Written as DNA, the CDR3 is TGTGCCAGAGAGGACAGGGCTGGGTCACCCCTCCACTTT. This translates into CAREDRAGSPLHF.

This clone was detected only a few times. The CDR3 protein is CASSPLGGVTEAFF. The CDR3 region has the DNA TGTGCCAGTAGTCCCCTAGGAGGGGTCACTGAAGCTTTCTTT. V gene TRBV19 combines with J gene TRBJ1-1; D is possibly TRBD1 (5 bases). Germline values: CDR1 LNHDA, CDR2 SQIVND (reference sequence). V was clipped by 5 bases and J by 4 bases, with 14 bases between them. CDR3 length: 14 amino acids.

This chain links TRBV5-1 with TRBJ2-2; D gene uncertain. Germline V gives CDR1 SGHRS, CDR2 YFSETQ. Trimming cost V 3 bases and J 3 bases, with 15 bases left between them. This CDR3 comprises 16 residues. This chain's CDR3 is CASSSALDGDTGELFF. The CDR3 DNA reads TGCGCCAGCAGCTCCGCATTAGACGGCGACACCGGGGAGCTGTTTTTT.

The V gene is TRBV19, the J gene TRBJ2-6; D not resolved. V shed 9 bases and J shed 0 bases, with 6 bases lying between them. Germline V gives CDR1 LNHDA, CDR2 SQIVND (reference sequence). CDR3 length: 13 amino acids. DNA of the CDR3: TGTGCCAGCGACCCCTCTGGGGCCAACGTCCTGACTTTC. Its translation: CASDPSGANVLTF.

This clone was found once. J is TRBJ2-7 and V is TRBV28, with D perhaps matching TRBD1 (6 bases). The CDR3 has 13 amino acids. The ends were cut back, 8 bases at V and 0 bases at J, with 11 bases in the middle. Germline assignment: CDR1 MDHEN and CDR2 SYDVKM. The CDR3 protein is CASGGSYSYEQYF. DNA of the CDR3: TGTGCCAGCGGGGGCAGTTACTCCTACGAGCAGTACTTC.

The chain couples TRBV7-2 to TRBJ1-2; D is ambiguous. Germline CDR1 SGHTA, CDR2 FQGNSA. V was shortened by 1 base and J by 4 bases, with 10 bases between the two germline ends. The CDR3 totals 14 residues. CDR3 loop: CASSLVGQGYGYTF. The CDR3 DNA sequence: TGTGCCAGCAGCTTAGTGGGCCAAGGCTATGGCTACACCTTC.

The chain joins TRBV7-9 to TRBJ2-3, with a weak D call TRBD2 (6 bases). Trimming took off 3 bases at V and 5 bases at J, with 9 bases between the two ends. CDR1 and CDR2 (germline): SEHNR, FQNEAQ (reference sequence). CDR3 length equals 13 residues. The CDR3, as DNA: TGTGCCAGCAGCTTCGGGAGAATAGATACGCAGTATTTT. It codes for CASSFGRIDTQYF.

The CDR3 region is CASSAPGETQYF. In nucleotides, the CDR3 is TGTGCCAGCAGCGCCCCGGGAGAGACCCAGTACTTC. V and J are TRBV4-2 and TRBJ2-5; D is unresolved. V was pared by 5 bases and J by 4 bases, with 8 bases between. The CDR3 covers 12 residues. The germline gives CDR1 LGHNA, CDR2 YNFKEQ.